This T cell receptor beta chain is from a study of blood T cells in healthy people across ages. Study results and caveats: Naive CD4+ cell counts and diversity both ran higher in long-lived than in aged donors.

A second about 6 to 12 cycle PCR used barcoded and J-beta primers. A template-switch adaptor containing 12 random nucleotides labeled each cDNA molecule. One entry per CDR3 protein results from TCRdb running MiXCR on the 5' RACE reads. The profile covers hundreds of thousands of distinct CDR3 sequences, with under 50% appearing a single time and roughly 13% taken by the ten largest. The CDR3 spans 14 residues. Per the germline V gene, CDR1 is SGHTA and CDR2 is FQGNSA. Trimming took off 5 bases at V and 5 bases at J, with 14 bases between the two ends. In the case of this clonotype: Its antigen is unknown.

Healthy Caucasian individuals from Russia aged about 6 to 95 served as donors. V usage is TRBV7-2 and J usage is TRBJ2-3; D is unresolved. Specimen: blood. The receptor was isolated from a man aged 25 to 45 in good health. CDR3 sequence (DNA): TGTGCCAGCAGCGAACTATTACCGGTAGATACGCAGTATTTT. Translation gives CASSELLPVDTQYF.